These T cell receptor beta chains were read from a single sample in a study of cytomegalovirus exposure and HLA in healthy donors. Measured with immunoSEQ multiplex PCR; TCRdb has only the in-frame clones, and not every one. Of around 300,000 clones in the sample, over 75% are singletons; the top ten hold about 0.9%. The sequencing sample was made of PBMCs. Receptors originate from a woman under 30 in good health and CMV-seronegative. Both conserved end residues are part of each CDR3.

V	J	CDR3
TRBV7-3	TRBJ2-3	CASSLKPAGSTDTQYF
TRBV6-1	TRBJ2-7	CASTKTSGLSYEQYF
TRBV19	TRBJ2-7	CASSNLLTLTYEQYF
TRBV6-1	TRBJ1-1	CASRRVGLNTEAFF
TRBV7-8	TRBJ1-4	CASSLAPGAPGKLFF
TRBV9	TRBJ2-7	CASSVAGANYEQYF
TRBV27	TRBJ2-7	CASSFQTGGYEQYF
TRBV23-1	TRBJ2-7	CASIPPPGTGYHEQYF
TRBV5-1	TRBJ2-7	CASSSGTSGSNEQYF
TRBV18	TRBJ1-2	CASSGGSYGYTF
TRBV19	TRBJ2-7	CASSSGLIGKGTNYEQYF
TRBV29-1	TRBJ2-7	CSVGGRAKYEQYF
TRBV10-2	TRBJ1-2	CASSDRGARAYGYTF
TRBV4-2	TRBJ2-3	CASSQERASTDTQYF
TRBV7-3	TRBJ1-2	CASSSHRGREGYTF
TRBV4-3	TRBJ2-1	CASGTGQGYNEQFF
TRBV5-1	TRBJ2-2	CASSLRWLAGGSDTGELFF
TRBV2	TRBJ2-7	CASRGQGHSYEQYF
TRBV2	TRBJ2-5	CASSDWQKETQYF
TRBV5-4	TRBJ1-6	CASSLGGVDSPLHF
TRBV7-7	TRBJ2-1	CASSLGVPGLAGSDEQFF
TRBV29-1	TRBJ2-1	CSVLYRSYNEQFF
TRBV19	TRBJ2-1	CASSIIAGGVYNEQFF
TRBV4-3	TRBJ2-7	CASSQGSGPPYEQYF
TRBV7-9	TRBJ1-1	CASSARHYTEAFF
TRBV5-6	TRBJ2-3	CASTGGTPPDTQYF